These 26 T cell receptor beta chains were sequenced from one sample in a study of technical replicates of blood from several donors. Sequenced by immunoSEQ multiplex PCR; TCRdb stores in-frame clones only, minus some. In the table there are about 49,000 clones, around 90% of which are singletons. The sample comprised PBMCs. These TCRs come from a human donor in good health. Some clones in this sample may be carry-over from other donors' samples.

The V call is TRBV7-9, the J call TRBJ1-6; D call uncertain. Looked up from germline, CDR1 is SEHNR and CDR2 is FQNEAQ (reference sequence). V lost 5 bases and J 9 bases, leaving 8 bases between the germline ends. The length of the CDR3 is 12 residues. The DNA of the CDR3 is TGTGCCAGCAGCCAGGAGGGTTCACCCCTCCACTTT. This translates into CASSQEGSPLHF. Combining the CDR3 with reference TRBV7-9 and TRBJ1-6 gives the whole variable domain DTGVSQNPRHKITKRGQNVTFRCDPISEHNRLYWYRQTLGQGPEFLTYFQNEAQLEKSRLLSDRFSAERPKGSFSTLEIQRTEQGDSAMYLCASSQEGSPLHFGNGTRLTVT.

The chain recombines TRBV12-5 with TRBJ1-2, with D maybe TRBD1 (6 bases). The CDR3 spans 13 residues. Per germline, CDR1 LGHNT and CDR2 FRNRAP. V was trimmed by 5 bases and J by 2 bases, leaving 9 bases between them. The CDR3 DNA is TGTGCTAGTGGTATAGGACAGAACTATGGCTACACCTTC. Protein product: CASGIGQNYGYTF. Supplemented by reference TRBV12-5 and TRBJ1-2, the full variable domain reads DARVTQTPRHKVTEMGQEVTMRCQPILGHNTVFWYRQTMMQGLELLAYFRNRAPLDDSGMPKDRFSAEMPDATLATLKIQPSEPRDSAVYFCASGIGQNYGYTFGSGTRLTVV.

This chain links TRBV30 with TRBJ2-7, with 9 bases that match TRBD1. J gave up 3 bases and V 5 bases, and 5 bases lay outside the gene matches. The CDR3 consists of 13 residues. Germline V gene lookup returns CDR1 GTSNPN and CDR2 SVGIG (reference sequence). In nucleotides, the CDR3 is TGTGCCTGGCACCGGGACAGGGACTACGAGCAGTACTTC. Protein product: CAWHRDRDYEQYF.

This clone was found once. This chain uses TRBV5-4 with TRBJ1-2; 7 nucleotides match TRBD1. The CDR3 covers 17 residues. Trimming at V came to 0 bases and at J to 3 bases, leaving 11 bases not matched to a gene. The germline V gene encodes CDR1 SGHNT and CDR2 YYREEE (reference sequence). CDR3 protein: CASSLGGYRQGYYGYTF. For the CDR3, the DNA is TGTGCCAGCAGCTTGGGGGGGTACCGACAGGGATACTATGGCTACACCTTC. The full variable domain, its missing parts supplied by reference TRBV5-4 and TRBJ1-2, is ETGVTQSPTHLIKTRGQQVTLRCSSQSGHNTVSWYQQALGQGPQFIFQYYREEENGRGNFPPRFSGLQFPNYSSELNVNALELDDSALYLCASSLGGYRQGYYGYTFGSGTRLTVV.

The chain combines TRBV4-2 with TRBJ2-2; 7 bases line up with TRBD2. In germline, CDR1 is LGHNA, CDR2 YNFKEQ. The CDR3 consists of 14 residues. V dropped 1 base and J dropped 7; count of bases not matched to a gene: 3. The CDR3 protein is CASSQGSGGGELFF. CDR3 DNA sequence: TGTGCCAGCAGCCAAGGCTCGGGGGGCGGGGAGCTGTTTTTT.

This clone was recorded once. The J gene is TRBJ2-3, the V gene TRBV7-9; a possible D gene is TRBD2 (5 bases). V lost 3 bases to trimming and J lost 5 bases, with 9 bases between them. This CDR3 comprises 13 residues. Per germline, CDR1 SEHNR and CDR2 FQNEAQ (reference sequence). This chain's CDR3 is CASSFGGEDTQYF. CDR3 nucleotides: TGTGCCAGCAGCTTCGGAGGTGAAGATACGCAGTATTTT. The full variable domain, with the rest looked up from reference TRBV7-9 and TRBJ2-3, is DTGVSQNPRHKITKRGQNVTFRCDPISEHNRLYWYRQTLGQGPEFLTYFQNEAQLEKSRLLSDRFSAERPKGSFSTLEIQRTEQGDSAMYLCASSFGGEDTQYFGPGTRLTVL.

V and J are TRBV7-2 and TRBJ2-5; 8 bases match TRBD2. In germline, CDR1 is SGHTA, CDR2 FQGNSA. J was trimmed by 5 bases and V by 6 bases; bases with no gene match: 5. This CDR3 comprises 13 residues. The CDR3 region has the DNA TGTGCCAGCAGTGGCGGGAGGTTCGAGACCCAGTACTTC. It codes for CASSGGRFETQYF.

This chain connects TRBV7-3 to TRBJ2-2; D may be TRBD2 (5 bases). In germline, CDR1 is SGHTA, CDR2 FQGTGA. The CDR3 is 14 amino acids. Trimming left V 7 bases short and J 0 bases short, with 9 bases between. CDR3 sequence: CASKWGANTGELFF. The DNA for the CDR3 is TGTGCCAGCAAGTGGGGAGCGAACACCGGGGAGCTGTTTTTT.

The chain carries TRBV7-7 and TRBJ2-7, with 9 bases lining up with TRBD1. V gave up 1 base and J gave up 0 bases; unmatched junction bases: 1. CDR1 and CDR2 from the germline V gene are SSHAT and FNYEAQ (reference sequence). This CDR3 spans 15 amino acids. The DNA of the CDR3 is TGTGCCAGCAGCTTAGGACAGGGGGGCTCCTACGAGCAGTACTTC. Its translation: CASSLGQGGSYEQYF.

This chain connects TRBV4-3 to TRBJ1-1; 9 nucleotides line up with TRBD1. Unmatched junction bases numbered 3, after V lost 1 base and J lost 0 bases. Germline V gene lookup returns CDR1 LGHNA and CDR2 YSLEER. This CDR3 has 16 residues. The CDR3 DNA reads as TGCGCCAGCAGCCAAGCCGGGGACAGGGTGAACACTGAAGCTTTCTTT. This translates into CASSQAGDRVNTEAFF.

This chain uses TRBV4-3 with TRBJ2-1; 12 nucleotides line up with TRBD2. The V gene's germline CDR1 is LGHNA and CDR2 YSLEER. Trimming took 0 bases from V and 8 from J; bases not matched to a gene: 5. The CDR3 consists of 16 residues. CDR3 DNA: TGCGCCAGCAGCCAAGATAGTCGACTAGCGGGAGATGAGCAGTTCTTC. This gives the protein CASSQDSRLAGDEQFF.

The chain couples TRBV6-1 to TRBJ1-3; D is uncertain. V was cut by 3 bases and J by 1 base, with 4 bases left in between. CDR1 is MNHNS and CDR2 is SASEGT in the germline V gene. The CDR3 consists of 13 residues. The CDR3, as DNA: TGTGCCAGCAGTGACCCTTCTGGAAACACCATATATTTT. The encoded protein is CASSDPSGNTIYF.

This chain joins TRBV4-1 and TRBJ1-2; tentative D call: TRBD1 (6 bases). This CDR3 comprises 16 residues. Trimming removed 4 bases at V and 4 bases at J, with 19 bases between. Per the germline V gene, CDR1 is MGHRA and CDR2 is YSYEKL. The CDR3 bases are TGCGCCAGCAGCCTTTCGCGGGCGGACAGCCTCTATGGCTACACCTTC. This sequence encodes CASSLSRADSLYGYTF.

The chain couples TRBV7-8 to TRBJ1-1; the match to TRBD1 covers 7 bases. In germline, CDR1 is SGHVS, CDR2 FQNEAQ. The ends lost 4 bases at V and 4 bases at J; junction bases unmatched: 6. The CDR3 has 14 residues. The CDR3 sequence is CASSSLNRGTEAFF. In DNA, the CDR3 is TGTGCCAGCAGCTCACTAAACAGGGGCACTGAAGCTTTCTTT.

The chain is built from TRBV19 and TRBJ1-1, with D uncertain. V lost 7 bases, J lost 0 bases, and 12 bases lay in between. The CDR3 is made up of 14 amino acids. CDR1 and CDR2 (germline): LNHDA, SQIVND (reference sequence). The CDR3 DNA reads as TGTGCCAGTACCGAACAGAGATTGAACACTGAAGCTTTCTTT. Its translation: CASTEQRLNTEAFF.

V is TRBV15 and J is TRBJ2-3; a possible D gene is TRBD2 (6 bases). Trimming removed 8 bases from V and 6 bases from J, with 24 bases in between. CDR1 and CDR2 from the germline V gene are LNHNV and YYDKDF (reference sequence). The CDR3 totals 16 residues. This chain's CDR3 is CATRGDYRGKFDTQYF. The CDR3, as DNA: TGTGCCACCCGCGGAGACTACCGGGGGAAGTTCGATACGCAGTATTTT.

The CDR3 protein is CASSLLVTTSTDTQYF. The CDR3 DNA follows: TGTGCCAGCAGTTTATTGGTGACTACTAGCACAGATACGCAGTATTTT. V usage is TRBV27 and J usage is TRBJ2-3; TRBD2 is a possible D gene (5 bases). Trimming left V 1 base short and J 0 bases short, with 11 bases between. The CDR3 totals 16 residues. CDR1 is MNHEY and CDR2 is SMNVEV in the germline V gene (reference sequence).

J is TRBJ2-7 and V is TRBV30; the D gene is possibly TRBD1 (5 bases). The CDR3 has 15 amino acids. V gave up 3 bases and J gave up 1 base, with 16 bases separating them. Germline V lookup: CDR1 GTSNPN, CDR2 SVGIG (reference sequence). CDR3 loop: CAWSRRVSGSYEQYF. For the CDR3, the DNA is TGTGCCTGGAGCCGTAGGGTCTCAGGGTCCTACGAGCAGTACTTC.

V and J are TRBV29-1 and TRBJ2-3; D is uncertain. CDR3 size: 13 residues. The V end lost 1 base, the J end lost 4 bases, and 9 bases lay between the germline ends. Looked up from germline, CDR1 is SQVTM and CDR2 is ANQGSEA. DNA of the CDR3: TGCAGCGTTGAAGGAGGCACGCCAGATACGCAGTATTTT. This sequence encodes CSVEGGTPDTQYF.

The CDR3 here is CASSETSGIPDEQYF. For the CDR3, the DNA is TGTGCCAGCAGTGAAACTTCCGGGATCCCTGACGAGCAGTACTTC. The chain joins TRBV2 to TRBJ2-7; a possible D gene is TRBD2 (5 bases). The CDR3 runs to 15 residues. Germline CDR1 SNHLY, CDR2 FYNNEI. V lost 2 bases and J lost 5, with 16 bases in between.

V usage is TRBV5-6 and J usage is TRBJ2-2, with D possibly being TRBD1 (5 bases). The germline V and J ends were trimmed by 4 bases and 4 bases, with 20 bases remaining between them. This CDR3 has 17 residues. Germline values: CDR1 SGHDT, CDR2 YYEEEE. CDR3 in DNA: TGTGCCAGCAGCCGGCCCGCAGGGTTAGTCAGCACCGGGGAGCTGTTTTTT. Protein: CASSRPAGLVSTGELFF.

The chain is built from TRBV10-3 and TRBJ2-7; the match to TRBD2 covers 14 bases. V shed 6 bases, J shed 7 bases, and the junction held 8 bases outside the gene matches. This CDR3 contains 15 residues. Germline V gene data show CDR1 as ENHRY and CDR2 as SYGVKD. Here the CDR3 DNA reads TGTGCCATCAGCGTAGGGACTAGCGGGAGTAGTGAGCAGTACTTC. This translates into CAISVGTSGSSEQYF.

J is TRBJ1-1 and V is TRBV7-9; D gene uncertain. The CDR3 has 13 residues. The germline gives CDR1 SEHNR, CDR2 FQNEAQ (reference sequence). The germline V and J ends were trimmed by 3 bases and 6 bases, with 11 bases remaining between them. For the CDR3, the DNA is TGTGCCAGCAGCTTTTTTTCTTTCCCTGAAGCTTTCTTT. The encoded protein is CASSFFSFPEAFF.

V usage is TRBV6-5 and J usage is TRBJ1-6; TRBD1 agrees at 8 bases. Germline CDR1 MNHEY, CDR2 SVGAGI. The CDR3 runs 15 residues. Trimming cost V 4 bases and J 9 bases; bases outside gene matches: 8. Here the CDR3 reads CASSSRDRKGSPLHF. The CDR3 coding sequence is TGTGCCAGCAGTTCCCGGGACAGGAAGGGTTCACCCCTCCACTTT.

The J gene is TRBJ2-5, the V gene TRBV15; D gene ambiguous. Germline CDR1 LNHNV, CDR2 YYDKDF (reference sequence). V lost 0 bases and J lost 2, with 7 bases in between. The CDR3 contains 14 residues. The CDR3 is CATSRDPYQETQYF. Written as DNA, the CDR3 is TGTGCCACCAGCAGAGATCCCTATCAAGAGACCCAGTACTTC.

The rearrangement uses TRBV7-6 and TRBJ2-4, with D unclear. Germline CDR1 reads SGHVS; CDR2 reads FNYEAQ. V lost 5 bases and J lost 1, with 12 bases in between. The CDR3 is 15 residues long. CDR3 DNA sequence: TGTGCCAGCAGCCCGCACGAGGCGGCCAAAAACATTCAGTACTTC. Its translation: CASSPHEAAKNIQYF.